This TCR beta chain is drawn from a study of blood T cell repertoires in COVID-19. Turning to the study itself: There were acute and convalescent COVID-19 samples, and they came from the United States, Italy and Spain.

TCRdb keeps only in-frame clones here, not all; method: immunoSEQ multiplex PCR. Of under 300,000 clones in the sample, more than 75% are singletons; the top ten hold less than 20%. CDR3 length: 17 amino acids. Between the trimmed V and J ends, which lost 0 bases and 10 bases, there was a span of 22 bases. Germline CDR1 LGHDT, CDR2 YNNKEL (reference sequence). This clone has just one count. The receptor comes from a man aged 18 to 35 who had recovered from COVID-19. The chain is built from TRBV3-1 (or the pseudogene TRBV3-2) and TRBJ2-1; D is possibly TRBD1 (8 bases). Sequencing was carried out using PBMCs or T cells enriched from blood (not recorded which). Here the CDR3 reads CASSQDTGGDPTREQFF. The CDR3 bases are TGTGCCAGCAGCCAAGATACAGGGGGGGACCCGACACGGGAGCAGTTCTTC.